This T cell receptor (beta chain) was sequenced for a study of blood T cell repertoires in COVID-19. Study-level background: Nucleic acid was either cDNA or gDNA, and it came from T cells, B-cell-depleted T cells, or PBMCs.

Germline V gene lookup returns CDR1 SGHNT and CDR2 YYREEE (reference sequence). V lost 5 bases, J lost 4 bases, and 5 bases stayed unmatched. The CDR3 length is 13 residues. Source study methods: Quantification of nucleated cells was approximated via reference gene primer amplification. Libraries were prepared by immunoSEQ multiplex PCR; TCRdb keeps only in-frame clonotypes and omits some of them. V and J calls and clone size are given by that table; D and trimming were obtained from the DNA. The sample records 120,000 or so clones, more than 70% being singletons. The genes are TRBV5-4 and TRBJ1-2; 7 positions match TRBD1. The receptor was derived from a human donor in a cohort sampled during active COVID-19. The sample was peripheral blood. The CDR3 loop is CASRRRQGYGYTF. For the CDR3, the DNA is TGTGCCAGCAGGCGAAGACAGGGCTATGGCTACACCTTC.